The sequence of this T cell receptor beta chain was determined in a study of CD4 T cells in relation to SARS-CoV-2 and coronaviruses. Study-wide context: TCR beta CDR3s were sequenced after roughly 10-day antigen culture of PBMCs. Study-level results: Pre-pandemic and post-infection samples never came from the same donor.

On this clone itself: The antigen remains unidentified.

CDR3 length: 15 residues. The germline V gene encodes CDR1 KGHDR and CDR2 SFDVKD. The V end lost 5 bases, the J end lost 0 bases, and 12 bases lay between the germline ends. Libraries were prepared by immunoSEQ multiplex PCR; TCRdb keeps only in-frame clonotypes and omits some of them. This table has 20,000 to 25,000 clones, over 60% appearing once. The unexposed donors gave CD4+ T cells in about 2010-2019, prior to COVID-19. The cells were cultured for about ten days before CD4+ T cells were isolated. Testing used SARS-CoV-2 S/N and four cold-coronavirus spikes on unexposed-donor CD4+ T cells, cells permitting. On days 3 and 7, cultures got half fresh IL-2 medium.

The rearrangement links TRBV24-1 to TRBJ2-5, with D possibly being TRBD1 (6 bases). The receptor comes from a human donor in good health. What was sequenced was CD4+ T cells from PBMCs, cultured in vitro. The CDR3 reads CATSVQQGYQETQYF. CDR3 nucleotide sequence: TGTGCCACCAGTGTCCAACAGGGATACCAAGAGACCCAGTACTTC.